These 27 T cell receptor beta chains originate from one sample sequenced in a study of cytomegalovirus exposure and HLA in healthy donors. The primer mix had 60 Vbeta and 13 Jbeta primers. This table comes from immunoSEQ multiplex PCR, and its TCRdb copy is limited to in-frame clones, with some not included. The sample gives 70,000 or so clones, roughly 69% of which show up once; 3% is in the top ten. Sequences were obtained from PBMCs. These receptors all come from a woman aged 45-65 years in good health and CMV-seronegative.

The V and J genes are TRBV4-3 and TRBJ1-1, with D perhaps TRBD1 (5 bases). The CDR3 spans 13 residues. Trimming removed 1 base at V and 9 bases at J, with 12 bases between. The V gene's germline CDR1 is LGHNA and CDR2 YSLEER. The CDR3 loop is CASSQGAGMKAFF. The CDR3 region has the DNA TGCGCCAGCAGCCAAGGGGCAGGGATGAAAGCTTTCTTT.

The genes are TRBV28 and TRBJ1-2, with 8 bases lining up with TRBD1. Germline CDR1 and CDR2: MDHEN and SYDVKM. V lost 2 bases, J lost 4 bases, and 6 bases stayed unmatched. This CDR3 is 15 amino acids long. This CDR3 is CASSLGFQGAYGYTF. The CDR3 DNA follows: TGTGCCAGCAGTTTAGGGTTCCAGGGGGCCTATGGCTACACCTTC.

This rearrangement joins TRBV27 to TRBJ2-7; a possible D gene is TRBD1 (5 bases). The CDR3 contains 15 residues. Looked up from germline, CDR1 is MNHEY and CDR2 is SMNVEV (reference sequence). The V and J ends lost 0 bases and 3 bases respectively, with 12 bases between them. The CDR3 nucleotides read TGTGCCAGCAGTTTATCCCCGGCAGGGAACTACGAGCAGTACTTC. This gives the protein CASSLSPAGNYEQYF.

A few counts support this clone. The chain recombines TRBV4-3 with TRBJ1-4, with D perhaps matching TRBD1 (6 bases). V was clipped by 4 bases and J by 6 bases, with 18 bases between them. CDR1 and CDR2 (germline): LGHNA, YSLEER. The CDR3 contains 16 residues. In DNA, the CDR3 is TGCGCCAGCAGCCCAATAGGTTACAGGGCGGATGAAAAACTGTTTTTT. The encoded protein is CASSPIGYRADEKLFF.

The V gene is TRBV4-3, the J gene TRBJ1-2, with 7 bases that match TRBD1. There are 15 residues in the CDR3. J gave up 2 bases and V 4 bases, and 7 bases lay outside the gene matches. Germline V gene sequence: CDR1 LGHNA, CDR2 YSLEER. CDR3 DNA: TGCGCCAGCAGCCGCGGAGAGACAGGGAACTATGGCTACACCTTC. It specifies CASSRGETGNYGYTF.

The V call is TRBV7-2, the J call TRBJ2-7; tentatively, D is TRBD1 (6 bases). CDR3 length equals 15 residues. Germline V gene sequence: CDR1 SGHTA, CDR2 FQGNSA. V shed 5 bases and J shed 0 bases, with 14 bases lying between them. The CDR3 protein is CASSLSGATSYEQYF. The CDR3 DNA follows: TGTGCCAGCAGCCTCTCAGGGGCTACCTCCTACGAGCAGTACTTC.

This chain links TRBV29-1 with TRBJ1-1, with D possibly being TRBD1 (6 bases). The CDR3 has 12 amino acids. V was trimmed by 6 bases and J by 4 bases, leaving 12 bases between them. From germline, CDR1 is SQVTM and CDR2 ANQGSEA. The DNA of the CDR3 is TGCAGCGTAAAACAGGGTGGCACTGAAGCTTTCTTT. Amino acid sequence: CSVKQGGTEAFF.

This rearrangement joins TRBV9 to TRBJ2-1; D uncertain. There are 16 residues in the CDR3. Between the trimmed V and J ends, which lost 3 bases and 1 base, there was a span of 14 bases. Per germline, CDR1 SGDLS and CDR2 YYNGEE. This CDR3 reads CASSAALRPSYNEQFF. The DNA of the CDR3 is TGTGCCAGCAGCGCCGCGTTGAGGCCTTCCTACAATGAGCAGTTCTTC.

V gene TRBV29-1 combines with J gene TRBJ1-4; 8 nucleotides match TRBD1. Germline CDR1 reads SQVTM; CDR2 reads ANQGSEA. The CDR3 has 12 amino acids. The ends lost 5 bases at V and 8 bases at J; junction bases unmatched: 4. The CDR3 DNA reads as TGCAGCGTTTCAGGGGGCGGAGAAAAACTGTTTTTT. Protein sequence: CSVSGGGEKLFF.

This rearrangement joins TRBV9 to TRBJ2-1, with TRBD1 identical over 8 bases. The length of the CDR3 is 16 residues. CDR1 is SGDLS and CDR2 is YYNGEE in the germline V gene. J lost 4 bases, V lost 0 bases, and 6 bases had no gene match. CDR3 in amino acids: CASSVEGRGHYNEQFF. The CDR3 nucleotides read TGTGCCAGCAGCGTAGAGGGCAGGGGGCATTACAATGAGCAGTTCTTC.

The chain has TRBV5-6 and TRBJ1-1; 7 bases map to TRBD1. The CDR3 length is 17 residues. Losses at the gene ends were 4 bases for V and 0 bases for J; bases not matched to a gene: 12. CDR1 SGHDT and CDR2 YYEEEE come from the germline V gene. Here the CDR3 reads CASSPRWDRALNTEAFF. In DNA, the CDR3 is TGTGCCAGCAGCCCAAGGTGGGACAGAGCTCTGAACACTGAAGCTTTCTTT.

This clone has more than one count but fewer than ten. This chain connects TRBV10-1 to TRBJ2-7; D gene unclear. The V gene lost 8 bases and the J gene lost 6 bases, with 17 bases spanning the gap. The germline V gene encodes CDR1 WNHNN and CDR2 SYGVQD (reference sequence). The CDR3 spans 13 residues. The CDR3 nucleotides are TGCGCCAGCTCACGACAACAATACGGCGAGCAGTACTTC. This sequence encodes CASSRQQYGEQYF.

CDR3 sequence: CASSQASSGRNEQYF. The CDR3 region has the DNA TGCGCCAGCAGCCAGGCCTCAAGCGGGAGAAACGAGCAGTACTTC. The chain combines TRBV4-3 with TRBJ2-7; 8 nucleotides match TRBD2. Germline CDR1 LGHNA, CDR2 YSLEER. V lost 3 bases, J lost 5 bases, and 9 bases stayed unmatched. The CDR3 contains 15 residues.

The chain uses TRBV9 and TRBJ2-1; 11 bases line up with TRBD2. The V segment lost 0 bases and the J segment 9 bases; nucleotides outside the gene matches: 2. The CDR3 runs to 14 residues. CDR1 is SGDLS and CDR2 is YYNGEE in the germline V gene. The CDR3 region has the DNA TGTGCCAGCAGCGTAGCTAGCGGGAGGACTGAGCAGTTCTTC. Translating gives CASSVASGRTEQFF. Looking up the rest from reference TRBV9 and TRBJ2-1 gives the full variable domain: DSGVTQTPKHLITATGQRVTLRCSPRSGDLSVYWYQQSLDQGLQFLIQYYNGEERAKGNILERFSAQQFPDLHSELNLSSLELGDSALYFCASSVASGRTEQFFGPGTRLTVL.

V usage is TRBV5-1 and J usage is TRBJ1-2, with 7 bases that match TRBD1. The CDR3 loop spans 12 amino acids. Germline lookup yields CDR1 SGHRS and CDR2 YFSETQ. J was trimmed by 4 bases and V by 3 bases; bases with no gene match: 0. The CDR3 spells CASSWDSYGYTF. In nucleotides, the CDR3 is TGCGCCAGCAGCTGGGACAGCTATGGCTACACCTTC.

This CDR3 reads CASSPDGQLNEKLFF. CDR3 in DNA: TGTGCCAGCTCACCAGACGGACAGCTTAATGAAAAACTGTTTTTT. This chain connects TRBV18 to TRBJ1-4; D may be TRBD1 (6 bases). Germline assignment: CDR1 KGHSH and CDR2 LQKENI. V was cut by 2 bases and J by 4 bases, with 11 bases left in between. The CDR3 sequence is 15 residues long. Using reference TRBV18 and TRBJ1-4 for the parts outside the CDR3, the full variable domain is NAGVMQNPRHLVRRRGQEARLRCSPMKGHSHVYWYRQLPEEGLKFMVYLQKENIIDESGMPKERFSAEFPKEGPSILRIQQVVRGDSAAYFCASSPDGQLNEKLFFGSGTQLSVL.

This clone showed up just a few times. The chain employs TRBV27 and TRBJ2-7; 13 nucleotides align to TRBD2. V trimming: 3 bases; J trimming: 4 bases; junction bases outside the gene matches: 9. From germline, CDR1 is MNHEY and CDR2 SMNVEV (reference sequence). This CDR3 has 17 amino acids. DNA of the CDR3: TGTGCCAGCAGTTTGTCCGGACTAGCGGGAGCTTATTACGAGCAGTACTTC. It translates to CASSLSGLAGAYYEQYF.

The V and J genes are TRBV28 and TRBJ2-3; 7 bases are shared with TRBD2. After removal of 8 bases from V and 7 bases from J, the junction contained 27 bases not matched to a gene. The CDR3 covers 19 residues. The germline V gene encodes CDR1 MDHEN and CDR2 SYDVKM. The CDR3 region has the DNA TGTGCCAGCCCCCCAATGTTGAGCGGGATATGGATTTGGAGAAATACGCAGTATTTT. Protein product: CASPPMLSGIWIWRNTQYF.

V is TRBV4-3 and J is TRBJ1-3; the D gene is possibly TRBD1 (6 bases). Germline V gene data show CDR1 as LGHNA and CDR2 as YSLEER. The CDR3 totals 15 residues. Trimming shortened V by 6 bases and J by 4 bases, and 16 bases separated the two germline ends. The CDR3 nucleotides read TGCGCCAGCAGATACGAGGGGGATTCCGGAAACACCATATATTTT. Amino acids: CASRYEGDSGNTIYF.

The sample holds a few counts of this clone. The chain joins TRBV5-1 to TRBJ2-1; D remains ambiguous. The V and J ends lost 2 bases and 0 bases respectively, with 15 bases between them. The CDR3 spans 17 residues. CDR1 and CDR2 from the germline V gene are SGHRS and YFSETQ. The CDR3 DNA follows: TGCGCCAGCAGCTTTGTGGTAGCTCCGACCTCCTACAATGAGCAGTTCTTC. It translates to CASSFVVAPTSYNEQFF.

By proportion, this clone is large. This sample also contains other DNA sequences that code for the same CDR3. The chain recombines TRBV6-4 with TRBJ2-5; D is possibly TRBD2 (6 bases). Trimming removed 5 bases from V and 5 bases from J, with 15 bases in between. Looked up from germline, CDR1 is MRHNA and CDR2 is SNTAGT. The CDR3 contains 14 residues. CDR3 protein: CASSPTGTAETQYF. As DNA, the CDR3 is TGTGCCAGCAGTCCGACCGGGACTGCGGAGACCCAGTACTTC.

The genes are TRBV5-1 and TRBJ2-1; 16 bases fit TRBD2. Unmatched junction bases numbered 12, after V lost 1 base and J lost 5 bases. CDR1 SGHRS and CDR2 YFSETQ come from the germline V gene. The CDR3 loop spans 20 amino acids. The CDR3 sequence is CASSLLGLAGGPPHHNEQFF. The CDR3 DNA reads TGCGCCAGCAGCTTGTTGGGACTAGCGGGAGGGCCACCTCATCACAATGAGCAGTTCTTC.

The V and J genes are TRBV28 and TRBJ1-4; D is perhaps TRBD1 (6 bases). Germline-derived CDR1 and CDR2 are MDHEN and SYDVKM. V was pared by 6 bases and J by 6 bases, with 14 bases between. The CDR3 length is 14 residues. CDR3 region: CASRSTGSDEKLFF. Written as DNA, the CDR3 is TGTGCCAGCAGGTCAACAGGGAGTGATGAAAAACTGTTTTTT.

The J gene is TRBJ1-2, the V gene TRBV27; TRBD1 is a possible D gene (5 bases). The V gene lost 5 bases and the J gene lost 2 bases, with 18 bases spanning the gap. CDR3 size: 16 residues. Germline lookup yields CDR1 MNHEY and CDR2 SMNVEV (reference sequence). Here the CDR3 DNA reads TGTGCCAGCAGTACTAGCAGGGTGAGGAACAACTATGGCTACACCTTC. Translated, it gives CASSTSRVRNNYGYTF.

This rearrangement joins TRBV7-9 to TRBJ1-5, with D possibly matching TRBD1 (5 bases). This CDR3 contains 14 residues. The V and J ends lost 4 bases and 7 bases respectively, with 14 bases between them. Germline V gene data show CDR1 as SEHNR and CDR2 as FQNEAQ (reference sequence). CDR3 protein: CASSSDSARQPQHF. In DNA, the CDR3 is TGTGCCAGCAGCTCCGACAGTGCCAGACAGCCCCAGCATTTT.

The chain combines TRBV9 with TRBJ1-2; 7 positions match TRBD1. The junction had 8 bases not matched to a gene; V was cut back by 3 bases and J by 6 bases. The CDR3 is 14 amino acids. Germline V CDR1 and CDR2: SGDLS, YYNGEE. The CDR3 loop reads CASSAVGQSDGYTF. CDR3 nucleotide sequence: TGTGCCAGCAGCGCCGTGGGACAGTCGGATGGCTACACCTTC.

The table lists this clone with a few counts. The V and J genes are TRBV6-4 and TRBJ2-1; the match to TRBD2 covers 9 bases. J gave up 6 bases and V 1 base, and 4 bases lay outside the gene matches. The CDR3 is 15 amino acids. Per germline, CDR1 MRHNA and CDR2 SNTAGT. Here the CDR3 reads CASSDLAGEGNEQFF. The CDR3 coding sequence is TGTGCCAGCAGTGACTTAGCGGGAGAGGGCAATGAGCAGTTCTTC.